This T cell receptor beta chain was profiled in a study of beta chain features in type 1 diabetes. With V trimmed by 3 bases and J by 9 bases, 6 bases remained unmatched. CDR3 size: 12 residues. The germline V gene encodes CDR1 SQVTM and CDR2 ANQGSEA. Roughly 110 mL of blood, on average, came from one heparinised draw per donor. The study, taken as a whole, reports: A moderate, significant TCRB CDR3 shortening appeared in type 1 diabetes across four CD4+ subsets. Compared to healthy donors, patients appeared to have naive, central memory and Treg TCRB repertoires that were more alike.

This clone was seen a few times. Its antigen is not known. What was sequenced were expressed TCRB transcripts, since all of the isolated RNA had been reverse transcribed. Generated by immunoSEQ multiplex PCR, the TCRdb table keeps only in-frame clones and is missing some. The sample has hundreds of thousands of clones; 13% are singletons. This receptor was identified in a young man with type 1 diabetes. Sequenced sample: naive CD4+ T cells from blood. V is TRBV29-1 and J is TRBJ2-3, with 7 nucleotides matching TRBD1. The CDR3 DNA sequence: TGCAGCGTTGACCGGACAGGTGAAACGCAGTATTTT. Its translation: CSVDRTGETQYF.